The TCR beta chain under discussion was sequenced for a study of regulatory T cells in long-lasting Graves disease. Time point given: newly diagnosed GD, antithyroid drugs for less than 3 months. There was RNA extracted from PBMCs, and the TCR library was made from it. Relying on iRepertoire HTBI primers and Arm-PCR of CDR3 regions, the team built TCR beta libraries. One entry per CDR3 protein, called by TCRdb with MiXCR from the multiplex PCR reads. The sample records 400,000 to 550,000 distinct CDR3 sequences, over 15% being singletons. In its sample, this clonotype was seen many times. A further study also used this sample, focusing on T cells in Graves' hyperthyroidism and ophthalmopathy. That source adds: Those patients with uncontrolled infection, other autoimmune disease, pregnancy or lactation were excluded.

The specimen comprised peripheral blood mononuclear cells (PBMCs), sampled at new diagnosis, from a patient treated with antithyroid drugs. The receptor comes from a woman aged 25-40 years with Graves disease.

CDR3 sequence: CASSQERAGTYNEQFF. The DNA of the CDR3 is TGTGCCAGCAGCCAAGAAAGGGCCGGGACCTACAATGAGCAGTTCTTC. V is TRBV3-1 and J is TRBJ2-1, with D possibly being TRBD2 (5 bases). Germline assignment: CDR1 LGHDT and CDR2 YNNKEL (reference sequence). The CDR3 contains 16 residues. V dropped 0 bases and J dropped 2 bases, with 11 bases sitting between them.